This entry concerns a single T cell receptor (beta chain). The sample is drawn from a study of blood T cell repertoires in COVID-19. Background on the study: The United States, Italy and Spain supplied acute and convalescent COVID-19 samples. The analysed material was cDNA or gDNA that came from T cells, B-cell-depleted T cells, or PBMCs.

Study processing details: Amplification with reference gene primers provided the estimates of nucleated cell counts. The repertoire was sequenced with immunoSEQ multiplex PCR; TCRdb's copy has only in-frame clones and lacks some. V, J and clone size are taken as reported in that table, and D and trimming were inferred from the DNA itself. There are hundreds of thousands of clones in the sample; roughly 85% occur only once, and 3% to 4.5% lies in the top ten. Looked up from germline, CDR1 is SGHTA and CDR2 is FQGNSA. Trimming took off 2 bases at V and 3 bases at J, with 11 bases between the two ends. There are 16 residues in the CDR3.

Input material: peripheral blood. The receptor's source is a woman older than 75 with acute or convalescent COVID-19. V is TRBV7-2 and J is TRBJ1-6; possible D gene TRBD1, 6 bases. The CDR3 DNA is TGTGCCAGCAGCTTAAGTAGACAGGACTATAATTCACCCCTCCACTTT. The encoded protein is CASSLSRQDYNSPLHF.